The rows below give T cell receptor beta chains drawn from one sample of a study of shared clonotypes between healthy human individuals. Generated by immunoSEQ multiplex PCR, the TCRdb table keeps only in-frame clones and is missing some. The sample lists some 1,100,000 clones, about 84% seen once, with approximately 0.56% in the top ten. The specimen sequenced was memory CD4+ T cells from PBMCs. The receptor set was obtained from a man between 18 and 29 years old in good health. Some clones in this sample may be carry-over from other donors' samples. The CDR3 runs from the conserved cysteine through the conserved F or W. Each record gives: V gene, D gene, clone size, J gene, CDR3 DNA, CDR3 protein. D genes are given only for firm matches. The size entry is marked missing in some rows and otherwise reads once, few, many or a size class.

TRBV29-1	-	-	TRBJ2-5	TGCAGCGTTGACCCCAAAACGGGACAGACCCAGTACTTC	CSVDPKTGQTQYF
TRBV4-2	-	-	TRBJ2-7	TGTGCCAGCAGTCCCAGGGAACCGTACTCCTACGAGCAGTACTTC	CASSPREPYSYEQYF
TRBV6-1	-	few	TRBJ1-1	TGTGCCAGCAGTGAATACGGGGATGGATGGACTGAAGCTTTCTTT	CASSEYGDGWTEAFF
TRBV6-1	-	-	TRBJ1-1	TGTGCCAGCAGTAGGGGCACTGAAGCTTTCTTT	CASSRGTEAFF
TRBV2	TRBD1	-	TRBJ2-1	TGTGCCAGCAGCAACCCGGGACAGGGGGCCGCCGGAAACTACAATGAGCAGTTCTTC	CASSNPGQGAAGNYNEQFF
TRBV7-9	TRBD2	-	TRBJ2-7	TGTGCCAGCAGCTTAGCCTTGGGGGGACGGCTAGCGGGAGAAAACTTC	CASSLALGGRLAGENF
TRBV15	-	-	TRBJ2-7	TGTGCCACCAGCAGGAGCGGAAACTACGAGCAGTACTTC	CATSRSGNYEQYF
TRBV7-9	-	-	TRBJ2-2	TGTGCCAGCAGCTTAGTTAGCGACGGCGGGGAGCTGTTTTTT	CASSLVSDGGELFF
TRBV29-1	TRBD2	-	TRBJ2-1	TGCAGCGTTGACGGGACTAGCGGGAGAAGTGAAAATGAGCAGTTCTTC	CSVDGTSGRSENEQFF
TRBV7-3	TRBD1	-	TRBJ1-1	TGTGCCAGCAGCTCGACAGGGACTGGGAACACTGAAGCTTTCTTT	CASSSTGTGNTEAFF
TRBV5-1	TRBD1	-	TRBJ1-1	TGCGCCAGCAGCGCTTGGGACAGGTTGAACACTGAAGCTTTCTTT	CASSAWDRLNTEAFF
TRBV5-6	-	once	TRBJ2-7	TGTGCCAGCAGATCAGCACAGGGCATGGAGCAGTACTTC	CASRSAQGMEQYF
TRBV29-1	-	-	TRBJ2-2	TGCAGCGTTGGACAGCCGAACACCGGGGAGCTGTTTTTT	CSVGQPNTGELFF